This TCR gamma chain appears in the sequencing data of a study of gamma delta lymphoproliferative disorders and STAT genes. On the study more broadly: Delta libraries were made per EuroClonality-NGS working group procedure.

TCRdb reanalysed the multiplex PCR reads via CATT. The table lists over 3,500 gamma-chain clones, roughly 7% of them singletons. General observations from the study: Whether leukemic clones are public or private remains unconfirmed. Patient-control comparisons may be limited by differing T cell maturation stages. Gamma repertoires grouped patients separately from controls; delta repertoires showed no separation.

The receptor sequences were amplified from genomic DNA of peripheral blood mononuclear cells. About this clone: The antigen remains unidentified.

The germline gives CDR1 EGSNGY, CDR2 YDSYNSKV. The CDR3 runs 16 residues. J lost 4 bases, V lost 0 bases, and 8 bases had no gene match. Sample: blood. This receptor was identified in a human donor in good health. The rearrangement joins TRGV2 to TRGJP1. Here the J gene was assigned by germline matching of the DNA, as TCRdb has none. The CDR3 bases are TGTGCCACCTGGGACGGGCTCTGGTTCACTGGTTGGTTCAAGATATTT. Its translation is CATWDGLWFTGWFKIF.